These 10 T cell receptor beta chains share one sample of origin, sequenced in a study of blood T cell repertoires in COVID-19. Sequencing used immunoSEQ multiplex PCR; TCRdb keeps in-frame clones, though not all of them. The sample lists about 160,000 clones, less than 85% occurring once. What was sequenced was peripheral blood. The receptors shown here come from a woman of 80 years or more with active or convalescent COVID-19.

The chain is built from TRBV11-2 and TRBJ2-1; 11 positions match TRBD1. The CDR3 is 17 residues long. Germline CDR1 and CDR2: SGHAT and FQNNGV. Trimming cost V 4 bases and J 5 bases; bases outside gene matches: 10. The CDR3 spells CASSSETGTGGNNEQFF. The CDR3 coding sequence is TGTGCCAGCAGCTCTGAGACCGGGACAGGGGGAAACAATGAGCAGTTCTTC.

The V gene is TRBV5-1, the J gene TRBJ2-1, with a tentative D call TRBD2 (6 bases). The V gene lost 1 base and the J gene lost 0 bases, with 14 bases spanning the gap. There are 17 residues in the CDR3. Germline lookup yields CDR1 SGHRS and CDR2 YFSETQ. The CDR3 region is CASSLRDFSSSYNEQFF. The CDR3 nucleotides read TGCGCCAGCAGCTTGAGGGACTTCTCGAGCTCCTACAATGAGCAGTTCTTC.

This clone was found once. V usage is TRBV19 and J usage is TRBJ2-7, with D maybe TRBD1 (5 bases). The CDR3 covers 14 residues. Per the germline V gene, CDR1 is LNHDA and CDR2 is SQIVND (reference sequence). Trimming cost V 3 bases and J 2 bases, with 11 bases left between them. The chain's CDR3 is CASSIQGATYEQYF. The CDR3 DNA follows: TGTGCCAGTAGTATTCAAGGGGCTACCTACGAGCAGTACTTC.

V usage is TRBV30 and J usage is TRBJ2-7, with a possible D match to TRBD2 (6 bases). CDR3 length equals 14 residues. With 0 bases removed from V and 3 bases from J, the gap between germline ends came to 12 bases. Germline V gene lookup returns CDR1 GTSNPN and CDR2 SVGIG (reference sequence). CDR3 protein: CAWSVGGKGYEQYF. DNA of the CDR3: TGTGCCTGGAGTGTGGGCGGGAAGGGCTACGAGCAGTACTTC.

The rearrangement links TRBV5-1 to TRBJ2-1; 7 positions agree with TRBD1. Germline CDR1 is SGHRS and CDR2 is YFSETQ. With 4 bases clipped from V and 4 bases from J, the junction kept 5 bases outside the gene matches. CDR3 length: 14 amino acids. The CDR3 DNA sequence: TGCGCCAGCAGCCCCGGGACAGTTTACAATGAGCAGTTCTTC. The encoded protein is CASSPGTVYNEQFF.

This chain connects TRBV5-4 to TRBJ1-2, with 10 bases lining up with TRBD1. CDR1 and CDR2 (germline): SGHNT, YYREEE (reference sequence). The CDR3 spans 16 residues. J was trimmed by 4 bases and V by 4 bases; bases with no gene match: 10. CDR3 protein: CASSHSGTGVAYGYTF. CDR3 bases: TGTGCCAGCAGCCACTCCGGGACAGGGGTCGCCTATGGCTACACCTTC.

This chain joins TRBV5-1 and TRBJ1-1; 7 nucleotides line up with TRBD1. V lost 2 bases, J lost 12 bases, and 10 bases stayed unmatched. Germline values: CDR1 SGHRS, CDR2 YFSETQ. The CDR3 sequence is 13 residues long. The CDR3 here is CASSLALEGATFF. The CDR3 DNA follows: TGCGCCAGCAGCTTAGCGTTGGAGGGGGCAACTTTCTTT.

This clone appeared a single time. CDR3 protein: CSAKTDNGYTF. The CDR3 coding sequence is TGCAGTGCTAAGACTGATAACGGCTACACCTTC. The chain couples TRBV20-1 to TRBJ1-2, with D unresolved. The V gene's germline CDR1 is DFQATT and CDR2 SNEGSKA (reference sequence). Trimming left V 4 bases short and J 8 bases short, with 11 bases between. CDR3 length equals 11 residues.

In nucleotides, the CDR3 is TGTGCCAGCAGCCTAGGACAGGGATCTGGGGCCAACGTCCTGACTTTC. Its translation: CASSLGQGSGANVLTF. The gene calls are TRBV5-6 and TRBJ2-6; TRBD1 aligns across 8 bases. The J segment lost 1 base and the V segment lost 4 bases, leaving 4 bases of the junction unmatched. The germline CDR1 and CDR2 sequences are SGHDT and YYEEEE. The CDR3 contains 16 residues.

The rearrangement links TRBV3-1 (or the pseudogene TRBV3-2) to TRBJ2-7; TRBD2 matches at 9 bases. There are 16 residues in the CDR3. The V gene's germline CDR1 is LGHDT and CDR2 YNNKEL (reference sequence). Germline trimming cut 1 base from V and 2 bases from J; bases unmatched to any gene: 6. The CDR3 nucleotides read TGTGCCAGCAGCCAAGGCGGGGGGGCTTCCCCCTACGAGCAGTACTTC. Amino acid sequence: CASSQGGGASPYEQYF.